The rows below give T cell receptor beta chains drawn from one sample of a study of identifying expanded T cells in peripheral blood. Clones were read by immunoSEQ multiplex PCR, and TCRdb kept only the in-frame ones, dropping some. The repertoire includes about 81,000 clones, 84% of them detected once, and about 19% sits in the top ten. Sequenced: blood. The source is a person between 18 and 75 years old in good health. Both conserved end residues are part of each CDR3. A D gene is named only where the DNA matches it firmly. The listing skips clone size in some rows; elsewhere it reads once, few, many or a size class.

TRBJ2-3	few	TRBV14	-	TGTGCCAGCAGTGGGGGGCTTGCAAGCACAGATACGCAGTATTTT	CASSGGLASTDTQYF
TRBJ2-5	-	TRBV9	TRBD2	TGTGCCAGCAGCCCAACTAGCGGGAGCGGGTTTGAGACCCAGTACTTC	CASSPTSGSGFETQYF
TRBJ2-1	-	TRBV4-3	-	TGCGCCAGCAGCCAAGACCCACCCGGGACGTCTTACAATGAGCAGTTCTTC	CASSQDPPGTSYNEQFF
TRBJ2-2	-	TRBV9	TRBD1	TGTGCCAGCAGGAGGGGACAGGGGCGAAGCGGGGAGCTGTTTTTT	CASRRGQGRSGELFF
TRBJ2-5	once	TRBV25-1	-	TGTGCCAGCAGTGACAGCTCCACATCAGGGTTCGAGAGAGAGACCCAGTACTTC	CASSDSSTSGFERETQYF
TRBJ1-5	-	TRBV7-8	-	TGTGCCAGCAGCCCACTCGTGGGGTTGAGGACCCGTTATAGCAATCAGCCCCAGCATTTT	CASSPLVGLRTRYSNQPQHF
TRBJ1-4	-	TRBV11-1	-	TGTGCCAGCCGCCGAAGGATGGAGGAAAAACTGTTTTTT	CASRRRMEEKLFF
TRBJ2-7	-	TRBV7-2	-	TGTGCCAGCAGCTTAGGGGGGGCAGGTGGTTACGAGCAGTACTTC	CASSLGGAGGYEQYF
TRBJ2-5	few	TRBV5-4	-	TGTGCCAGCAGCTTGGCCGTGGGGGAGACCCAGTACTTC	CASSLAVGETQYF
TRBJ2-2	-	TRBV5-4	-	TGTGCCAGCAGCTCCCCGGTGGGCGACGCCGGGGAGCTGTTTTTT	CASSSPVGDAGELFF
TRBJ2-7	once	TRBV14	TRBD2	TGTGCCAGCAGCCAAGGGACTAGCGGATCCTACGAGCAGTACTTC	CASSQGTSGSYEQYF
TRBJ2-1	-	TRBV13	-	TGTGCCAGCAGCTTAGGCTCCGGGACGGAAAGAAAGCAGTTCTTC	CASSLGSGTERKQFF
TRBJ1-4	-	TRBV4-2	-	TGTGCCAGCAGGATCCTCCAGAGCGAGGAAAAACTGTTTTTT	CASRILQSEEKLFF
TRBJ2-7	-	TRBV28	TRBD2	TGTGCCAGCAGCTTGAGTAGCGGGGCAACCTACGAGCAGTACTTC	CASSLSSGATYEQYF
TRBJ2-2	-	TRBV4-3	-	TGCGCCAGCAGCCAAGGGTACACCGGGGAGCTGTTTTTT	CASSQGYTGELFF
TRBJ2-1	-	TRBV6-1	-	TGTGCCAGCAGTGGAACGGGGGCTGGTGAGCAGTTCTTC	CASSGTGAGEQFF
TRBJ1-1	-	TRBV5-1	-	TGCGCCAGCAGCCAGGGCTCGAACACTGAAGCTTTCTTT	CASSQGSNTEAFF
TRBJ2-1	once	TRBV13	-	TGTGCCAGCAGCTTAGGGGGGGATGAGCAGTTCTTC	CASSLGGDEQFF
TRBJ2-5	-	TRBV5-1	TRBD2	TGCGCCAGCACCCCTAGAGCGGGAGACTCGGAGACCCAGTACTTC	CASTPRAGDSETQYF
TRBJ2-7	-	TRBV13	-	TGTGCCAGCAGTTTGGTAGATGAGCAGTACTTC	CASSLVDEQYF
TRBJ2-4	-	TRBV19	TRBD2	TGTGCCACTAGCGGACTAGCCAAAAACATTCAGTACTTC	CATSGLAKNIQYF
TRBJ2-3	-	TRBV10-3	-	TGTGCCATCAGTGAGGAGAGGACCACAGATACGCAGTATTTT	CAISEERTTDTQYF
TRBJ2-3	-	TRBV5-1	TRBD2	TGCGCCAGCAGCCCAGAACCCTCGCTGATAGCGGGAGTGGATACGCAGTATTTT	CASSPEPSLIAGVDTQYF
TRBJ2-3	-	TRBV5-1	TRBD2	TGCGCCAGCCGCCTCGGGACTAGCGGGAGCACAGATACGCAGTATTTT	CASRLGTSGSTDTQYF
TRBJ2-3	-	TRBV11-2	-	TGTGCCAGCAGCTTAGGAGGAACAGATACGCAGTATTTT	CASSLGGTDTQYF
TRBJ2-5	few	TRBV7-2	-	TGTGCCAGCAGCTTAGTGGGGCGCGAAGAGACCCAGTACTTC	CASSLVGREETQYF
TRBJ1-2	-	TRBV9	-	TGTGCCAGCAGCGTAGGACAGGCCAACTATGGCTACACCTTC	CASSVGQANYGYTF
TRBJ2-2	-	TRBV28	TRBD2	TGTGCCAGCAGTTTAGGGGGACTAGCGGGAAACACCGGGGAGCTGTTTTTT	CASSLGGLAGNTGELFF
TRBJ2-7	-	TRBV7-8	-	TGTGCCAGCAGCCCCCTCCGGACTGCCCCCTACGAGCAGTACTTC	CASSPLRTAPYEQYF
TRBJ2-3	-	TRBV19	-	TGTGCCAGTAGTATGAAGGATAGCACAGATACGCAGTATTTT	CASSMKDSTDTQYF
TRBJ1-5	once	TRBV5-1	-	TGCGCCAGCAGCGATGACGGGAGCAATCAGCCCCAGCATTTT	CASSDDGSNQPQHF
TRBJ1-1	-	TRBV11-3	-	TGTGCCAGCAGCTTAGGGAACCCCGGGGGGACTGAAGCTTTCTTT	CASSLGNPGGTEAFF
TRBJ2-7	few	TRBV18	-	TGTGCCAGCTCACCGGGTGGCGGCGAGCAGTACTTC	CASSPGGGEQYF
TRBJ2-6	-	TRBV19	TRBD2	TGTGCCAGTAGTAGGGGACTAGCGGGTGGCTCTGGGGCCAACGTCCTGACTTTC	CASSRGLAGGSGANVLTF
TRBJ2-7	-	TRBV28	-	TGTGCCAGCTTCCGGGGGACTGACGCCTACGAGCAGTACTTC	CASFRGTDAYEQYF
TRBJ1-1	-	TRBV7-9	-	TGTGCCAGCAGCCCCCGTATGAACACTGAAGCTTTCTTT	CASSPRMNTEAFF
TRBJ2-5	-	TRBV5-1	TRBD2	TGCGCCAGCAGCTTGACTAGCGGGAAAGAGACCCAGTACTTC	CASSLTSGKETQYF
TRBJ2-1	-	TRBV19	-	TGTGCCAGCTCCCCAGGGGGGCTAGCGCCTAGGGGAGGGTTCTTC	CASSPGGLAPRGGFF
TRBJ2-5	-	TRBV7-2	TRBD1	TGTGCCAGCAGCTTCAGCGGGCAGGGGGCGACCCAGTACTTC	CASSFSGQGATQYF
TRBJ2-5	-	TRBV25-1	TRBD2	TGTGCCAGCAGTGAACGACTAGCCGGGAGTTTGGAGACCCAGTACTTC	CASSERLAGSLETQYF
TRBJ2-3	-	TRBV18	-	TGTGCCAGCTCACGGGGGTTCACAGATACGCAGTATTTT	CASSRGFTDTQYF
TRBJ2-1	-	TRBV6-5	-	TGTGCCAGCAGTCAAAACCAGATTGTTGAGCAGTTCTTC	CASSQNQIVEQFF
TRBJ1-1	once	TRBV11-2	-	TGTGCCAGCAGCTGGGACGGACAGAACACTGAAGCTTTCTTT	CASSWDGQNTEAFF
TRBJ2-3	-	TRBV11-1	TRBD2	TGTGCCAGCAGCCCCTCACTAGCGGGAGTGACAGATACGCAGTATTTT	CASSPSLAGVTDTQYF
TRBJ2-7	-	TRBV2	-	TGTGCCAGCATGGGTAGCTCCTACGAGCAGTACTTC	CASMGSSYEQYF
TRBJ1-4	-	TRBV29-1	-	TGCAGCGTTGAGCAGGGTAGAGAAAAACTGTTTTTT	CSVEQGREKLFF
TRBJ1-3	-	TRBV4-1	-	TGCGCCAGCAGCCAAGACATAAACACCATATATTTT	CASSQDINTIYF
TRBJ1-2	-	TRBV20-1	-	TGCAGTGCTAGGCACTCATATGGCTACACCTTC	CSARHSYGYTF
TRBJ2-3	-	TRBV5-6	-	TGTGCCAGCAGCTTGCGGCAGGGACGGGCGGATACGCAGTATTTT	CASSLRQGRADTQYF
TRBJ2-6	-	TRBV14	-	TGTGCCAGCAGCCCCCCCGCTGGGGCCAACGTCCTGACTTTC	CASSPPAGANVLTF
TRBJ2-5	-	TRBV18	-	TGTGCCAGCTCACCGGGGGAAGAGACCCAGTACTTC	CASSPGEETQYF
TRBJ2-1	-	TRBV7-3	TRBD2	TGTGCCAGCAGCTCCTGGACTAGCGGGAGGGCCGAGTCCTACAATGAGCAGTTCTTC	CASSSWTSGRAESYNEQFF
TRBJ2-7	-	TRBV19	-	TGTGCCAGTAGTACGGAATATACTATCTCCTACGAGCAGTACTTC	CASSTEYTISYEQYF
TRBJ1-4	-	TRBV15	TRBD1	TGTGCCACCAGGGAAAACAGGGGCGGAAATGAAAAACTGTTTTTT	CATRENRGGNEKLFF
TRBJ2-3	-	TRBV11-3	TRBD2	TGTGCCAGCAGTCCACGGGCTAGCGGGAGCGCAGATACGCAGTATTTT	CASSPRASGSADTQYF
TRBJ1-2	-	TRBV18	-	TGTGCCAGCTCGGGGTCCGGGATAGATGGCTACACCTTC	CASSGSGIDGYTF
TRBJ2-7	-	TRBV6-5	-	TGTGCCAGCAGGCCGGGACAACCCTACGAGCAGTACTTC	CASRPGQPYEQYF
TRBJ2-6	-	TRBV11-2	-	TGTGCCAGCAGCTCAAGGGGAGAGGGCGGCTCTGGGGCCAACGTCCTGACTTTC	CASSSRGEGGSGANVLTF
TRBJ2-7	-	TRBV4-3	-	TGCGCCAGCAGCCAAGATGCACCAGGGTATTCCTACGAGCAGTACTTC	CASSQDAPGYSYEQYF
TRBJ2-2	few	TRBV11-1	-	TGTGCCAGCAGCTTAGAGTACGTTTCCGGGGAGCTGTTTTTT	CASSLEYVSGELFF